The T cell receptor beta chain described here comes from a study of T cells after yellow fever vaccination. A note on this clonotype: A much larger clone is a single base away; this may be a read error.

TCRdb reanalysed the 5' RACE reads using MiXCR and keeps one entry per CDR3 protein. The sample carries over 110,000 distinct CDR3 sequences, more than 6% recorded once. Germline CDR1 is KGHSH and CDR2 is LQKENI. V lost 3 bases, J lost 5 bases, and 13 bases lay in between. CDR3 length equals 14 residues. V usage is TRBV18 and J usage is TRBJ2-5; TRBD1 might be the D (6 bases). The sample consisted of CD4+ T cells sorted from PBMCs, taken 5 days after the yellow fever booster vaccination. This receptor was taken from a man aged 30 to 45 who received the YFV17D yellow fever vaccine. CDR3 region: CASSPDTGSETQYF. The CDR3 DNA reads as TGTGCCAGCTCACCGGACACAGGGTCGGAGACCCAGTACTTC. Filled out from reference TRBV18 and TRBJ2-5, the complete variable domain reads NAGVMQNPRHLVRRRGQEARLRCSPMKGHSHVYWYRQLPEEGLKFMVYLQKENIIDESGMPKERFSAEFPKEGPSILRIQQVVRGDSAAYFCASSPDTGSETQYFGPGTRLLVL.